These 9 T cell receptor beta chains came from one sample sequenced in a study of blood T cell repertoires in COVID-19. Profiling relied on immunoSEQ multiplex PCR, and the TCRdb table lists in-frame clones only, not all of them. The sample contains 250,000 to 350,000 clones, roughly 90% of which appear only once. The sequenced sample was peripheral blood. All receptors come from a man aged 25-45 years with acute or convalescent COVID-19.

The chain couples TRBV4-1 to TRBJ1-5, with D maybe TRBD1 (6 bases). This CDR3 comprises 15 residues. Germline loops: CDR1 MGHRA, CDR2 YSYEKL. The ends were cut back, 4 bases at V and 4 bases at J, with 14 bases in the middle. The CDR3 loop is CASSPQNRENQPQHF. CDR3 DNA sequence: TGCGCCAGCAGCCCTCAAAACAGGGAAAATCAGCCCCAGCATTTT.

This rearrangement joins TRBV4-2 to TRBJ1-2; D is perhaps TRBD1 (5 bases). Germline V gene lookup returns CDR1 LGHNA and CDR2 YNFKEQ. The CDR3 length is 16 residues. The germline V and J ends were trimmed by 0 bases and 4 bases, with 15 bases remaining between them. In DNA form, the CDR3 reads TGTGCCAGCAGCCAAGAGGGGGGGAACAGGCCCTATGGCTACACCTTC. Protein sequence: CASSQEGGNRPYGYTF.

V usage is TRBV18 and J usage is TRBJ2-2, with TRBD2 as a possible D gene (6 bases). CDR3 size: 17 residues. The V end lost 6 bases, the J end lost 4 bases, and 21 bases lay between the germline ends. Germline V lookup: CDR1 KGHSH, CDR2 LQKENI. The CDR3 loop is CASSPQGGGRVTGELFF. The CDR3 bases are TGTGCCAGCTCCCCCCAGGGAGGAGGACGTGTCACCGGGGAGCTGTTTTTT.

The J gene is TRBJ1-5, the V gene TRBV19; D gene ambiguous. V lost 0 bases, J lost 6 bases, and 18 bases lay in between. CDR3 length: 17 residues. Per germline, CDR1 LNHDA and CDR2 SQIVND (reference sequence). The chain's CDR3 is CASSIDFTQTHGQPQHF. DNA of the CDR3: TGTGCCAGTAGTATAGATTTTACCCAAACCCACGGTCAGCCCCAGCATTTT.

The chain combines TRBV2 with TRBJ2-5, with D tentatively TRBD2 (6 bases). V was cut by 6 bases and J by 2 bases, with 19 bases left in between. CDR1 is SNHLY, CDR2 FYNNEI, per germline. The CDR3 runs 16 residues. CDR3 bases: TGTGCCAGCAGCCTGAAAGGGACTTACAAGCAAGAGACCCAGTACTTC. Its translation: CASSLKGTYKQETQYF.

The chain links TRBV27 to TRBJ1-5; TRBD1 matches 8 bases. Germline lookup yields CDR1 MNHEY and CDR2 SMNVEV (reference sequence). V lost 4 bases and J lost 2; bases outside the gene matches: 4. There are 15 residues in the CDR3. CDR3 in DNA: TGTGCCAGCAGTTCAGGACAGGGAGGCAATCAGCCCCAGCATTTT. This encodes CASSSGQGGNQPQHF.

Only a few counts were recorded for this clone. The sample has other DNA sequences that encode this CDR3 too. The V and J genes are TRBV5-1 and TRBJ1-4; the D is unclear. The V end lost 0 bases, the J end lost 5 bases, and 8 bases lay between the germline ends. Germline-derived CDR1 and CDR2 are SGHRS and YFSETQ. The CDR3 spans 14 residues. Here the CDR3 reads CASSLGHGNEKLFF. The CDR3 nucleotides are TGCGCCAGCAGCTTGGGACACGGAAATGAAAAACTGTTTTTT.

The chain employs TRBV9 and TRBJ2-3, with D hard to call. The CDR3 contains 13 residues. V lost 1 base, J lost 6 bases, and 9 bases lay in between. Germline V gives CDR1 SGDLS, CDR2 YYNGEE. CDR3 residues: CASSVSVEDTQYF. The CDR3 bases are TGTGCCAGCAGCGTATCAGTGGAGGATACGCAGTATTTT.

The chain joins TRBV7-3 to TRBJ2-5, with 8 bases identical to TRBD2. The CDR3 covers 16 residues. The V segment lost 4 bases and the J segment 4 bases; nucleotides outside the gene matches: 11. Germline lookup yields CDR1 SGHTA and CDR2 FQGTGA. As DNA, the CDR3 is TGTGCCAGCAGCTCGTCAGCGGGAGCGAATAGAGAGACCCAGTACTTC. Translation: CASSSSAGANRETQYF. Full variable domain (remainder filled in from reference TRBV7-3 and TRBJ2-5): GAGVSQTPSNKVTEKGKYVELRCDPISGHTALYWYRQSLGQGPEFLIYFQGTGAADDSGLPNDRFFAVRPEGSVSTLKIQRTERGDSAVYLCASSSSAGANRETQYFGPGTRLLVL.